The 15 T cell receptor beta chains given below trace back to one sample, sequenced in a study of blood T cell repertoires in COVID-19. The method was immunoSEQ multiplex PCR; TCRdb's version includes in-frame clones alone and lacks a portion of them. The profile shows hundreds of thousands of clones, roughly 79% of them singletons. The sequencing input was peripheral blood. The receptors were sampled from a woman of 80 years or more with acute or convalescent COVID-19.

The chain recombines TRBV15 with TRBJ1-3, with D possibly being TRBD1 (5 bases). V lost 0 bases, J lost 4 bases, and 13 bases lay in between. The CDR3 extends over 16 amino acids. The germline V gene has CDR1 LNHNV and CDR2 YYDKDF (reference sequence). CDR3 protein: CATSRDRTWSGNTIYF. The CDR3 nucleotides read TGTGCCACCAGCAGAGACCGGACATGGTCGGGAAACACCATATATTTT.

The V call is TRBV7-9, the J call TRBJ2-5; TRBD2 might be the D (5 bases). This CDR3 has 17 amino acids. V dropped 3 bases and J dropped 5 bases, with 22 bases sitting between them. The germline V gene has CDR1 SEHNR and CDR2 FQNEAQ (reference sequence). CDR3 in DNA: TGTGCCAGCAGCTTTGGGCCAGGAGGTCTGGTGGAGGAGACCCAGTACTTC. Protein sequence: CASSFGPGGLVEETQYF.

V and J are TRBV18 and TRBJ1-5; D perhaps matches TRBD1 (5 bases). This CDR3 spans 15 amino acids. V lost 3 bases, J lost 4 bases, and 13 bases lay in between. Germline CDR1 and CDR2: KGHSH and LQKENI. CDR3 loop: CASSPIGARNQPQHF. The CDR3 nucleotides read TGTGCCAGCTCACCTATTGGGGCCAGGAATCAGCCCCAGCATTTT.

The chain carries TRBV5-6 and TRBJ1-2; D uncertain. CDR3 length equals 14 residues. Germline V gene sequence: CDR1 SGHDT, CDR2 YYEEEE. The V and J ends lost 1 base and 1 base respectively, with 8 bases between them. CDR3 in amino acids: CASSLSWLNYGYTF. CDR3 nucleotide sequence: TGTGCCAGCAGCTTGAGTTGGCTTAACTATGGCTACACCTTC. Full variable domain (outside the CDR3, taken from reference TRBV5-6 and TRBJ1-2): DAGVTQSPTHLIKTRGQQVTLRCSPKSGHDTVSWYQQALGQGPQFIFQYYEEEERQRGNFPDRFSGHQFPNYSSELNVNALLLGDSALYLCASSLSWLNYGYTFGSGTRLTVV.

This clone was recorded only once. The V and J genes are TRBV18 and TRBJ1-5; possible D gene TRBD1, 6 bases. Germline V CDR1 and CDR2: KGHSH, LQKENI. The V gene lost 3 bases and the J gene lost 6 bases, with 18 bases spanning the gap. The CDR3 spans 16 residues. This CDR3 reads CASSPSAYRVGQPQHF. The CDR3 nucleotides read TGTGCCAGCTCACCTAGTGCCTACAGGGTAGGTCAGCCCCAGCATTTT. Complete variable domain (other parts from reference TRBV18 and TRBJ1-5): NAGVMQNPRHLVRRRGQEARLRCSPMKGHSHVYWYRQLPEEGLKFMVYLQKENIIDESGMPKERFSAEFPKEGPSILRIQQVVRGDSAAYFCASSPSAYRVGQPQHFGDGTRLSIL.

V is TRBV7-8 and J is TRBJ1-4; 8 bases match TRBD1. Trimming cost V 4 bases and J 3 bases; bases outside gene matches: 1. The CDR3 spans 14 residues. CDR1 is SGHVS, CDR2 FQNEAQ, per germline. The CDR3 nucleotides read TGTGCCAGCAGCTCGGGACAGGCTAATGAAAAACTGTTTTTT. It is translated as CASSSGQANEKLFF.

This rearrangement joins TRBV25-1 to TRBJ1-1; D gene ambiguous. Germline CDR1 reads MGHDK; CDR2 reads SYGVNS. The V and J ends lost 1 base and 12 bases respectively, with 15 bases between them. The CDR3 is made up of 13 amino acids. For the CDR3, the DNA is TGTGCCAGCAGTGAATCCGGGGTTAGTAAATCTTTCTTT. Encoded protein: CASSESGVSKSFF.

The V call is TRBV7-2, the J call TRBJ2-2; D not resolved. Germline loops: CDR1 SGHTA, CDR2 FQGNSA. This CDR3 is built from 12 residues. Trimming took 0 bases from V and 13 from J, leaving 9 bases between them. As DNA, the CDR3 is TGTGCCAGCAGCTTAGCGACCACGGGGCTGTTTTTT. Its protein is CASSLATTGLFF.

The V call is TRBV9, the J call TRBJ1-4; TRBD1 agrees at 9 bases. This CDR3 has 14 residues. Per the germline V gene, CDR1 is SGDLS and CDR2 is YYNGEE. V shed 4 bases and J 12 bases; nucleotides not matched to a gene: 10. In nucleotides, the CDR3 is TGTGCCAGCAGCCAACAGGGGGCGTTTAGCGAACTGTTTTTT. Amino acid sequence: CASSQQGAFSELFF.

This chain joins TRBV5-6 and TRBJ2-1; 7 bases agree with TRBD2. Trimming took 4 bases from V and 4 from J; bases not matched to a gene: 2. CDR3 length: 13 residues. The germline gives CDR1 SGHDT, CDR2 YYEEEE. For the CDR3, the DNA is TGTGCCAGCAGCCGGGGGGAATACAATGAGCAGTTCTTC. Translation: CASSRGEYNEQFF.

The chain has TRBV19 and TRBJ1-1; no reliable D call. The germline V gene encodes CDR1 LNHDA and CDR2 SQIVND (reference sequence). This CDR3 is built from 13 residues. With 6 bases removed from V and 1 base from J, the gap between germline ends came to 9 bases. As DNA, the CDR3 is TGTGCCAGTAGGAAGGAGGAGAACACTGAAGCTTTCTTT. Amino acids: CASRKEENTEAFF. The full variable domain, completed using reference TRBV19 and TRBJ1-1, is DGGITQSPKYLFRKEGQNVTLSCEQNLNHDAMYWYRQDPGQGLRLIYYSQIVNDFQKGDIAEGYSVSREKKESFPLTVTSAQKNPTAFYLCASRKEENTEAFFGQGTRLTVV.

This clone was observed a single time. V usage is TRBV5-1 and J usage is TRBJ2-7; 7 nucleotides line up with TRBD2. V lost 0 bases, J lost 2 bases, and 11 bases stayed unmatched. Germline V gives CDR1 SGHRS, CDR2 YFSETQ. This CDR3 is built from 17 residues. CDR3 sequence reads: CASSLGPPGLTPYEQYF. CDR3 DNA: TGCGCCAGCAGCTTGGGGCCACCGGGACTAACCCCCTACGAGCAGTACTTC.

V gene TRBV5-5 combines with J gene TRBJ2-7, with D unresolved. Germline loops: CDR1 SGHKS, CDR2 YYEKEE (reference sequence). This CDR3 has 15 amino acids. With 4 bases removed from V and 6 bases from J, the gap between germline ends came to 20 bases. The CDR3 DNA sequence: TGTGCCAGCAGCCCTTACCTCCCCCAACTCTCCGAGCAGTACTTC. Protein sequence: CASSPYLPQLSEQYF.

In its sample, this clone was seen once. The chain uses TRBV3-1 (or the pseudogene TRBV3-2) and TRBJ2-2; D remains ambiguous. The CDR3 runs 15 residues. CDR1 and CDR2 (germline): LGHDT, YNNKEL (reference sequence). Trimming removed 3 bases from V and 5 bases from J, with 13 bases in between. CDR3 coding DNA: TGTGCCAGCAGCCACCGTGTGACAATTACCGGGGAGCTGTTTTTT. Protein product: CASSHRVTITGELFF.

The chain links TRBV5-4 to TRBJ1-6; weak D call: TRBD1 (6 bases). CDR1 is SGHNT and CDR2 is YYREEE in the germline V gene (reference sequence). The V end lost 3 bases, the J end lost 1 base, and 11 bases lay between the germline ends. CDR3 length equals 16 residues. CDR3 region: CASSSQGNSYNSPLHF. CDR3 sequence (DNA): TGTGCCAGCAGCTCACAGGGAAATTCCTATAATTCACCCCTCCACTTT.